Sequencing of this T cell receptor beta chain was carried out in a study of T cells after yellow fever vaccination. About the research overall: Preparation of the low-cell-number fractions used SMART-Seq v4 Ultra Low Input.

General study results and limits: Reappearance after the booster was seen for most primary-vaccination clones, at more than 95% CD4 and 88% CD8.

TCRdb fed the 5' RACE reads into MiXCR, producing one record per CDR3 protein. The sample records about 69,000 distinct CDR3 sequences, around 5% being singletons. CDR3 length: 14 amino acids. The V gene lost 2 bases and the J gene lost 1 base, with 5 bases spanning the gap. Germline-derived CDR1 and CDR2 are SGHTA and FQGTGA. This clonotype appeared many times. Antigen unknown. The sequence was collected from a man between 18 and 29 years old who received the YFV17D yellow fever vaccine. The V call is TRBV7-3, the J call TRBJ2-2; D is unresolved. The sample was CD4+ T cells sorted from PBMCs, taken around 15 days after the first yellow fever vaccination. In DNA, the CDR3 is TGTGCCAGCAGCTTATTGAGGAACACCGGGGAGCTGTTTTTT. It encodes CASSLLRNTGELFF.